This T cell receptor beta chain was found in a study of CD8+ T cells in alopecia areata. It was cDNA, reverse transcribed from extracted RNA, that served as the sequencing template. Clones were read by immunoSEQ multiplex PCR, and TCRdb kept only the in-frame ones, dropping some. The profile shows about 190,000 clones, roughly three fifths of them singletons. The treatment denotes: oral pan-JAK inhibitor, 5-10 mg twice daily. This TCR came from a human donor with alopecia areata. Source: CD4+ T cells sorted from blood, taken at week 4, from a patient treated with tofacitinib.

CDR3 sequence reads: CASSLSQETQYF. The CDR3 DNA reads as TGTGCCAGCAGCCTTAGTCAAGAGACCCAGTACTTC. The chain links TRBV4-2 to TRBJ2-5; D ambiguous. Germline CDR1 is LGHNA and CDR2 is YNFKEQ. V was cut by 4 bases and J by 2 bases, with 5 bases left in between. There are 12 residues in the CDR3.